This T cell receptor (beta chain) comes out of a study of blood T cell repertoires in COVID-19. V lost 4 bases, J lost 5 bases, and 10 bases stayed unmatched. Germline V gives CDR1 MNHEY, CDR2 SVGAGI. The CDR3 runs 16 residues. Repertoires were generated with immunoSEQ multiplex PCR, while TCRdb's copy carries only in-frame clones and drops some. The data show a few hundred thousand clones, with roughly nine tenths seen just once and 1% to 1.5% held by the top ten. The sequencing sample was made of PBMCs or T cells enriched from blood (not recorded which). The rearrangement joins TRBV6-5 to TRBJ2-7; 11 bases align to TRBD2. The source of this sequence is a human donor in a cohort exposed to, infected with or recovered from COVID-19 (not recorded which). The donor label of this sample is uncertain. The CDR3 is CASSSRPSGGKNEQYF. The CDR3, as DNA: TGTGCCAGCAGTTCACGACCTAGCGGGGGGAAGAACGAGCAGTACTTC.